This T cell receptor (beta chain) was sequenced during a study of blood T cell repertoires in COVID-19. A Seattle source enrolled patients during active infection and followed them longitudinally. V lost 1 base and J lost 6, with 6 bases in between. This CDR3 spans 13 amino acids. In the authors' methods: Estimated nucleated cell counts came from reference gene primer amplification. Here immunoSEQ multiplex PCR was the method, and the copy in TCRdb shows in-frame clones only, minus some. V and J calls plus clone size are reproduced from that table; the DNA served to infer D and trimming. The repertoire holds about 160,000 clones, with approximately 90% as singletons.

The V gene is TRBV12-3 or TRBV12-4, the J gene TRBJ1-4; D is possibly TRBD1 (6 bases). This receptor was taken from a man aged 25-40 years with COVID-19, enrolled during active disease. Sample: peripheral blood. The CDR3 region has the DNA TGTGCCAGCAGTTTAGGGACAGATGAAAAACTGTTTTTT. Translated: CASSLGTDEKLFF.